The rows below give T cell receptor beta chains drawn from one sample of a study of T cell repertoires in cytomegalovirus infection. MiXCR, run by TCRdb on the reads, gives a single entry per CDR3 protein. The top ten hold around 14% of the sample, which has about 490,000 distinct CDR3 sequences, about 26% seen once. Source material: PBMCs. The receptors come from a human donor in good health (CMV status not recorded). Some clones in this sample may be carry-over from other donors' samples. The CDR3 runs from the conserved cysteine through the conserved F or W. The order of the fields is J gene, V gene, D gene, clone size, CDR3 DNA, CDR3 protein. D genes are given only for firm matches. Clone size is not always given. Where it is, it says once, few, many or a class for expanded clones.

j_call: TRBJ1-1
v_call: TRBV18
d_call: TRBD1
clone_size: -
cdr3_nt: TGTGCCAGCTCACCACAGGGGGCGGAGAACACTGAAGCTTTCTTT
cdr3_aa: CASSPQGAENTEAFF

j_call: TRBJ1-1
v_call: TRBV7-2
d_call: -
clone_size: few
cdr3_nt: TGTGCCAGCAGCTTAGCGGAGGGGGGGCCTGGAAAACCGAACACTGAAGCTTTCTTT
cdr3_aa: CASSLAEGGPGKPNTEAFF

j_call: TRBJ2-1
v_call: TRBV20-1
d_call: -
clone_size: few
cdr3_nt: TGCAGTGCTAGTTGGGTCCTTCGCGGTCCCTCCTACAATGAGCAGTTCTTC
cdr3_aa: CSASWVLRGPSYNEQFF

j_call: TRBJ1-3
v_call: TRBV6-2/TRBV6-3
d_call: -
clone_size: once
cdr3_nt: TGTGCCAGCAGTTACCTTCCGGGAAACACCATATATTTT
cdr3_aa: CASSYLPGNTIYF

j_call: TRBJ1-4
v_call: TRBV5-5
d_call: TRBD1
clone_size: -
cdr3_nt: TGTGCCAGCAGCCTGGACGGGACAGGGGTGAAAAAACTGTTTTTT
cdr3_aa: CASSLDGTGVKKLFF

j_call: TRBJ2-4
v_call: TRBV7-9
d_call: TRBD2
clone_size: -
cdr3_nt: TGTGCCAGCAGCCACAACACCCTAGCGGGGGGGAACATTCAGTACTTC
cdr3_aa: CASSHNTLAGGNIQYF

j_call: TRBJ1-2
v_call: TRBV7-2
d_call: -
clone_size: -
cdr3_nt: TGTGCCAGCAGCCCCAGGGACGGGTACTATGGCTACACCTTC
cdr3_aa: CASSPRDGYYGYTF

j_call: TRBJ2-1
v_call: TRBV7-6
d_call: -
clone_size: -
cdr3_nt: TGTGCCAGCAGCAGTTTGGCCAATGAGCAGTTCTTC
cdr3_aa: CASSSLANEQFF

j_call: TRBJ2-2
v_call: TRBV30
d_call: TRBD1
clone_size: -
cdr3_nt: TGTGCCTGGAGCGTCTTGAGGGGGCTAGACACCGGGGAGCTGTTTTTT
cdr3_aa: CAWSVLRGLDTGELFF

j_call: TRBJ1-3
v_call: TRBV2
d_call: TRBD1
clone_size: few
cdr3_nt: TGTGCCAGCAGTGCTGGACAGGGGAGAATCGACACCATATATTTT
cdr3_aa: CASSAGQGRIDTIYF

j_call: TRBJ2-7
v_call: TRBV19
d_call: -
clone_size: -
cdr3_nt: TGTGCCAGTAGTAGCCAGGGTGGGGGTAGCGGATCCTACGAGCAGTACTTC
cdr3_aa: CASSSQGGGSGSYEQYF

j_call: TRBJ1-1
v_call: TRBV6-5
d_call: TRBD1
clone_size: many
cdr3_nt: TGTGCCAGCAGTTACTCTGGACAGGGCGAGTCTGAAGCTTTCTTT
cdr3_aa: CASSYSGQGESEAFF

j_call: TRBJ1-2
v_call: TRBV5-1
d_call: TRBD1
clone_size: -
cdr3_nt: TGCGCCAGCAGAACCGGGACAGGGGGCCTTCACGGTGGCTACACCTTC
cdr3_aa: CASRTGTGGLHGGYTF

j_call: TRBJ2-1
v_call: TRBV7-2
d_call: TRBD2
clone_size: many
cdr3_nt: TGTGCCAGCAGCTTATTTGGCGCGGCTAGCGGGAGGAATGAGCAGTTCTTC
cdr3_aa: CASSLFGAASGRNEQFF

j_call: TRBJ2-1
v_call: TRBV25-1
d_call: TRBD2
clone_size: -
cdr3_nt: TGTGCCAGCAGTGAATACTATGGACTAGCGGGAGAGGGCAATGAGCAGTTCTTC
cdr3_aa: CASSEYYGLAGEGNEQFF

j_call: TRBJ2-1
v_call: TRBV11-2
d_call: -
clone_size: -
cdr3_nt: TGTGCCAGCAGCCCACTGACGGGAAAGGTCAATGAGCAGTTCTTC
cdr3_aa: CASSPLTGKVNEQFF